The 19 T cell receptor beta chains reported below all come from one sample, sequenced in a study of beta chain features in type 1 diabetes. The antigens of these receptors remain unknown. The isolated RNA, all of it, was reverse transcribed, so expressed TCRB transcripts were what got sequenced. The protocol was immunoSEQ multiplex PCR, while the TCRdb copy is restricted to in-frame clones and leaves out a portion. The sample shows some 160,000 clones, about 8.3% of them seen only once. Broader study findings: TCRB CDR3s from Type 1 diabetes patients were moderately but significantly shorter in all four CD4+ subsets.

The specimen sequenced was central memory CD4+ T cells from blood. These receptors all come from a woman aged 18-29 years with type 1 diabetes.

This clone has just one count. The J gene is TRBJ2-7, the V gene TRBV4-1; 9 bases match TRBD2. In germline, CDR1 is MGHRA, CDR2 YSYEKL. V lost 6 bases, J lost 3 bases, and 9 bases stayed unmatched. CDR3 size: 15 residues. CDR3 sequence: CASRASGKLSYEQYF. The CDR3 coding sequence is TGCGCCAGCAGGGCTAGCGGGAAACTGAGCTACGAGCAGTACTTC.

The CDR3 coding sequence is TGTGCCAGCAGCCCAACAGGGGGAATGGGGCAGCCCCAGCATTTT. It codes for CASSPTGGMGQPQHF. V and J are TRBV9 and TRBJ1-5, with 8 nucleotides matching TRBD1. Germline CDR1 SGDLS, CDR2 YYNGEE. The CDR3 runs to 15 residues. V shed 4 bases and J 7 bases; nucleotides not matched to a gene: 10.

V is TRBV11-2 and J is TRBJ2-5; D unclear. V lost 5 bases and J lost 9, with 13 bases in between. Looked up from germline, CDR1 is SGHAT and CDR2 is FQNNGV. This CDR3 contains 12 residues. The chain's CDR3 is CASSPDIGPQYF. In DNA form, the CDR3 reads TGTGCCAGCAGCCCCGACATTGGGCCCCAGTACTTC.

A few counts support this clone. The gene calls are TRBV11-2 and TRBJ1-2; 9 bases are shared with TRBD1. V shed 1 base and J 8 bases; nucleotides not matched to a gene: 5. Germline V lookup: CDR1 SGHAT, CDR2 FQNNGV. The CDR3 extends over 14 amino acids. CDR3 sequence reads: CASSLGTGAAGYTF. CDR3 DNA sequence: TGTGCCAGCAGCTTAGGGACAGGGGCTGCGGGCTACACCTTC. Complete variable domain (other parts from reference TRBV11-2 and TRBJ1-2): EAGVAQSPRYKIIEKRQSVAFWCNPISGHATLYWYQQILGQGPKLLIQFQNNGVVDDSQLPKDRFSAERLKGVDSTLKIQPAKLEDSAVYLCASSLGTGAAGYTFGSGTRLTVV.

The chain combines TRBV10-3 with TRBJ2-1, with a tentative D call TRBD1 (6 bases). Germline CDR1 reads ENHRY; CDR2 reads SYGVKD. This CDR3 has 17 residues. Trimming took off 6 bases at V and 8 bases at J, with 26 bases between the two ends. The CDR3 DNA is TGTGCCATCAGGGCAGGGGCCCAGCTTTTTATCTCCCATGAGCAGTTCTTC. Translated, it gives CAIRAGAQLFISHEQFF.

Only a few counts were recorded for this clone. This chain connects TRBV18 to TRBJ1-5, with D tentatively TRBD1 (6 bases). The V and J ends lost 3 bases and 2 bases respectively, with 14 bases between them. The CDR3 is 16 residues long. Germline V gene data show CDR1 as KGHSH and CDR2 as LQKENI. CDR3 sequence reads: CASSPYTGNGNQPQHF. Written as DNA, the CDR3 is TGTGCCAGCTCACCCTATACAGGGAATGGCAATCAGCCCCAGCATTTT.

This clone has only a few counts. The chain joins TRBV5-4 to TRBJ1-2; D is unresolved. The CDR3 is 14 residues long. Germline values: CDR1 SGHNT, CDR2 YYREEE (reference sequence). V gave up 3 bases and J gave up 1 base, with 10 bases separating them. The CDR3 sequence: CASSSWTVNYGYTF. The CDR3 DNA is TGTGCCAGCAGCTCCTGGACTGTTAACTATGGCTACACCTTC.

With respect to this clone: Other DNA sequences in this specimen translate into the identical CDR3. V and J are TRBV7-2 and TRBJ1-1; D gene ambiguous. The ends were cut back, 1 base at V and 3 bases at J, with 15 bases in the middle. Germline values: CDR1 SGHTA, CDR2 FQGNSA. The CDR3 is made up of 16 amino acids. The CDR3 nucleotides read TGTGCCAGCAGCTTAGTTGCAGGAGGACGGGACACTGAAGCTTTCTTT. This sequence encodes CASSLVAGGRDTEAFF.

V gene TRBV4-3 combines with J gene TRBJ2-1, with D possibly matching TRBD2 (6 bases). In germline, CDR1 is LGHNA, CDR2 YSLEER. The V end lost 0 bases, the J end lost 9 bases, and 15 bases lay between the germline ends. CDR3 length: 15 amino acids. The CDR3, as DNA: TGCGCCAGCAGCCAAGATGGGCGGGGCCAGGGTGAGCAGTTCTTC. This codes for CASSQDGRGQGEQFF.

This clone was picked up a small number of times. The V call is TRBV27, the J call TRBJ1-2; tentative D call: TRBD1 (5 bases). Germline CDR1 MNHEY, CDR2 SMNVEV (reference sequence). V lost 3 bases and J lost 1, with 12 bases in between. The CDR3 extends over 15 amino acids. The CDR3 region is CASSFQGGDNYGYTF. Written as DNA, the CDR3 is TGTGCCAGCAGTTTCCAGGGTGGAGATAACTATGGCTACACCTTC.

The chain's CDR3 is CASSRLLGGTDSPLHF. The DNA of the CDR3 is TGCGCCAGCAGCCGATTGTTAGGAGGGACCGATTCACCCCTCCACTTT. The chain links TRBV4-3 to TRBJ1-6, with D possibly being TRBD1 (5 bases). This CDR3 is 16 amino acids long. Germline values: CDR1 LGHNA, CDR2 YSLEER. With 4 bases removed from V and 8 bases from J, the gap between germline ends came to 18 bases.

This chain joins TRBV7-9 and TRBJ1-2, with D unresolved. The CDR3 covers 13 residues. With 4 bases removed from V and 7 bases from J, the gap between germline ends came to 13 bases. The V gene's germline CDR1 is SEHNR and CDR2 FQNEAQ (reference sequence). DNA of the CDR3: TGTGCCAGCAGCTCCCCCGGACTGTCTGGCTACACCTTC. Translation: CASSSPGLSGYTF.

The chain employs TRBV7-2 and TRBJ2-5; 7 positions agree with TRBD2. CDR1 and CDR2 from the germline V gene are SGHTA and FQGNSA. V dropped 6 bases and J dropped 1; count of bases not matched to a gene: 8. The CDR3 loop spans 15 amino acids. The CDR3 region has the DNA TGTGCCAGCAGGGCTACCACGGGGGGCCAAGAGACCCAGTACTTC. Translating it yields CASRATTGGQETQYF.

This clone was found a few times. The chain joins TRBV5-1 to TRBJ2-5; 10 nucleotides agree with TRBD1. The V gene's germline CDR1 is SGHRS and CDR2 YFSETQ. V lost 0 bases to trimming and J lost 4 bases; unmatched junction nucleotides: 3. The CDR3 extends over 15 amino acids. The DNA of the CDR3 is TGCGCCAGCAGCTTGGCCCGGGACAGGGGAGAGACCCAGTACTTC. This gives the protein CASSLARDRGETQYF.

The genes are TRBV15 and TRBJ1-6; 7 bases line up with TRBD1. There are 14 residues in the CDR3. The V gene end was trimmed by 4 bases and the J gene end by 7 bases; junction bases not matched to a gene: 4. Germline V CDR1 and CDR2: LNHNV, YYDKDF (reference sequence). The CDR3, as DNA: TGTGCCACCAGCATGGGACAGAGGAATTCACCCCTCCACTTT. This translates into CATSMGQRNSPLHF.

This clone was recorded a few times. The sample carries other DNA sequences with the same CDR3. The CDR3: CASSPQGGYGYTF. For the CDR3, the DNA is TGTGCCAGCAGCCCACAGGGCGGCTATGGCTACACCTTC. J is TRBJ1-2 and V is TRBV6-4, with D tentatively TRBD1 (6 bases). This CDR3 region has 13 residues. Germline V gene data show CDR1 as MRHNA and CDR2 as SNTAGT. The V end lost 6 bases, the J end lost 4 bases, and 12 bases lay between the germline ends.

This clone was detected a few times. The chain has TRBV30 and TRBJ1-4; D remains unclear. V gave up 1 base and J gave up 4 bases, with 4 bases separating them. Germline V lookup: CDR1 GTSNPN, CDR2 SVGIG (reference sequence). The CDR3 loop spans 12 amino acids. DNA for the CDR3: TGTGCCTGGAGTGCCATTAATGAAAAACTGTTTTTT. This gives the protein CAWSAINEKLFF.

The gene calls are TRBV5-1 and TRBJ1-1; unclear D gene. V dropped 0 bases and J dropped 5 bases, with 14 bases sitting between them. The germline V gene encodes CDR1 SGHRS and CDR2 YFSETQ. The CDR3 is 15 residues long. The DNA for the CDR3 is TGCGCCAGCAGCTTGGATCCGGGGAGGAGGACTGAAGCTTTCTTT. The encoded protein is CASSLDPGRRTEAFF. The complete variable domain, with remaining parts taken from reference TRBV5-1 and TRBJ1-1, reads KAGVTQTPRYLIKTRGQQVTLSCSPISGHRSVSWYQQTPGQGLQFLFEYFSETQRNKGNFPGRFSGRQFSNSRSEMNVSTLELGDSALYLCASSLDPGRRTEAFFGQGTRLTVV.

The V call is TRBV29-1, the J call TRBJ2-3; maybe TRBD1 (7 bases). The CDR3 is 13 amino acids. Trimming removed 5 bases from V and 4 bases from J, with 13 bases in between. Per the germline V gene, CDR1 is SQVTM and CDR2 is ANQGSEA. CDR3 nucleotide sequence: TGCAGCGTTAGCGGAGGGGGCGCAGATACGCAGTATTTT. Amino acids: CSVSGGGADTQYF.